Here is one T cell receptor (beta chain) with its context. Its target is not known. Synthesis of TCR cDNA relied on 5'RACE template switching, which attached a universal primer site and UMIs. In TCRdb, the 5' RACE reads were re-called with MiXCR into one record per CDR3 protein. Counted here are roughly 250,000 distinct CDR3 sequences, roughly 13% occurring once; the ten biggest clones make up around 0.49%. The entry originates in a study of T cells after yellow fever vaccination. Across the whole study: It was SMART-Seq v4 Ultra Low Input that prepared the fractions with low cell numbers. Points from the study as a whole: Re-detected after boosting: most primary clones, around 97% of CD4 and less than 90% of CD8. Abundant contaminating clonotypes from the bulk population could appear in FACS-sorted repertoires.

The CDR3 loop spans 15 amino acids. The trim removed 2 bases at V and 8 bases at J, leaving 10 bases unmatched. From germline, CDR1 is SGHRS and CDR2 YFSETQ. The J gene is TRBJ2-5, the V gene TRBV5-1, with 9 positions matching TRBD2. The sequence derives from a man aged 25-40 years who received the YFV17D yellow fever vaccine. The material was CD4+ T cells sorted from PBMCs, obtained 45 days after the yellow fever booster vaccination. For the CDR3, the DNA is TGCGCCAGCAGCTTTGGTGCAGCGGGAGGAGATACCCAGTACTTC. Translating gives CASSFGAAGGDTQYF.